What follows are 31 T cell receptor beta chains derived from one specimen sequenced in a study of vaccination effects on CD4 cells after COVID-19. Clones were sequenced by immunoSEQ multiplex PCR, and TCRdb holds only the in-frame ones, with some missing. The sample has about 66,000 clones, under 80% seen once; the top ten hold under 2.5%. Culture proceeded for approximately 10 days, and CD4+ T cells were then isolated. Each participant was given two doses of one vaccine (BNT162b2 or mRNA-1273). These receptors' targets are unknown. The starting material was CD4+ T cells from PBMCs cultured without peptide, obtained after COVID-19 vaccination. The origin of the receptors is a human donor who received a COVID-19 vaccine.

The chain has TRBV19 and TRBJ1-6, with D unresolved. Germline CDR1 LNHDA, CDR2 SQIVND (reference sequence). CDR3 length: 12 amino acids. Trimming took 7 bases from V and 14 from J, leaving 15 bases between them. The CDR3 here is CASKPGAAALHF. The CDR3 region has the DNA TGTGCCAGTAAACCGGGTGCAGCAGCCCTCCACTTT.

The chain recombines TRBV4-2 with TRBJ2-2; D may correspond to TRBD1 or TRBD2 (6 bases each). This CDR3 is 16 amino acids long. Trimming took off 1 base at V and 4 bases at J, with 13 bases between the two ends. Per the germline V gene, CDR1 is LGHNA and CDR2 is YNFKEQ. CDR3 sequence reads: CASSQAMGGGTGELFF. CDR3 sequence (DNA): TGTGCCAGCAGCCAAGCGATGGGGGGCGGCACCGGGGAGCTGTTTTTT.

V is TRBV13 and J is TRBJ2-7; 7 bases are shared with TRBD2. CDR1 and CDR2 from the germline V gene are PRHDT and FYEKMQ (reference sequence). This CDR3 spans 14 amino acids. The trim removed 5 bases at V and 2 bases at J, leaving 6 bases unmatched. The CDR3 loop is CASSQSSGAYEQYV. CDR3 DNA sequence: TGTGCCAGCAGCCAATCCAGCGGGGCCTACGAGCAGTACGTC.

This clone was observed a single time. The gene calls are TRBV18 and TRBJ1-3; D gene uncertain. Trimming cost V 2 bases and J 0 bases, with 8 bases left between them. The CDR3 is 15 amino acids. From germline, CDR1 is KGHSH and CDR2 LQKENI. The CDR3 here is CASSPGASSGNTIYF. CDR3 in DNA: TGTGCCAGCTCACCAGGAGCGAGCTCTGGAAACACCATATATTTT.

The chain joins TRBV2 to TRBJ2-7; no clear D gene. V shed 6 bases and J shed 0 bases, with 3 bases lying between them. This CDR3 region has 11 residues. Germline assignment: CDR1 SNHLY and CDR2 FYNNEI. The CDR3 nucleotides read TGTGCCAGCAGAAGCTCCTACGAGCAGTACGTC. Translating it yields CASRSSYEQYV.

The table lists this clone with a count of one. The chain combines TRBV2 with TRBJ2-1; D is possibly TRBD2 (6 bases). From germline, CDR1 is SNHLY and CDR2 FYNNEI. V gave up 0 bases and J gave up 10 bases, with 7 bases separating them. This CDR3 spans 12 amino acids. For the CDR3, the DNA is TGTGCCAGCAGTGAAGCGCGGGACGAGCAGTTCTTC. This encodes CASSEARDEQFF.

This clone was detected a few times. The sample holds other DNA sequences that translate to the same CDR3. This chain connects TRBV19 to TRBJ1-2, with D possibly TRBD1 on 6 matching bases. The CDR3 length is 14 residues. Trimming took 6 bases from V and 3 from J, leaving 14 bases between them. CDR1 LNHDA and CDR2 SQIVND come from the germline V gene (reference sequence). The CDR3 sequence is CASSTTQGYYGYTF. DNA of the CDR3: TGTGCCAGTAGCACCACACAGGGATACTATGGCTACACCTTC.

V usage is TRBV3-1 (or the pseudogene TRBV3-2) and J usage is TRBJ1-4; D unclear. The V gene's germline CDR1 is LGHDT and CDR2 YNNKEL (reference sequence). This CDR3 has 16 amino acids. V dropped 0 bases and J dropped 3 bases, with 11 bases sitting between them. DNA of the CDR3: TGTGCCAGCAGCCAAGATTCGATGAATGCTAATGAAAAACTGTTTTTT. Its translation: CASSQDSMNANEKLFF.

As DNA, the CDR3 is TGTGCCAGCTCACCCCCGGGCTCTGGAAACACCATATATTTT. Its translation: CASSPPGSGNTIYF. The J gene is TRBJ1-3, the V gene TRBV18; no firm D call. The germline V gene encodes CDR1 KGHSH and CDR2 LQKENI. V was cut by 3 bases and J by 0 bases, with 6 bases left in between. The CDR3 consists of 14 residues.

The chain is built from TRBV28 and TRBJ2-1; 7 bases match TRBD1. With V trimmed by 9 bases and J by 7 bases, 18 bases remained unmatched. Germline V gives CDR1 MDHEN, CDR2 SYDVKM. This CDR3 region has 16 residues. The CDR3 region is CASTVTGALSSNEQFF. Written as DNA, the CDR3 is TGTGCCAGTACCGTTACAGGGGCCCTTTCTAGTAATGAGCAGTTCTTC.

V usage is TRBV7-2 and J usage is TRBJ1-1, with D tentatively TRBD1 (6 bases). The CDR3 is 17 residues long. Trimming took 2 bases from V and 5 from J, leaving 21 bases between them. The germline CDR1 and CDR2 sequences are SGHTA and FQGNSA. CDR3 loop: CASSLSPGSRGGTEAFF. CDR3 DNA: TGTGCCAGCAGCTTAAGTCCGGGTAGCAGGGGAGGTACTGAAGCTTTCTTT.

The chain employs TRBV18 and TRBJ2-7; D possibly uses TRBD1 or TRBD2 (5 bases each). The CDR3 has 13 amino acids. Trimming left V 8 bases short and J 4 bases short, with 15 bases between. The germline V gene has CDR1 KGHSH and CDR2 LQKENI. The CDR3 nucleotides read TGTGCCAGCGCGGAATCAGGGAGTTACGAGCAGTACGTC. It yields the protein CASAESGSYEQYV.

This clone has a handful of counts. The rearrangement joins TRBV7-2 to TRBJ1-1, with D perhaps TRBD1 (6 bases). The CDR3 extends over 14 amino acids. The V gene lost 5 bases and the J gene lost 1 base, with 11 bases spanning the gap. CDR1 is SGHTA and CDR2 is FQGNSA in the germline V gene. CDR3 sequence: CASSAQTGNTEAFF. CDR3 nucleotide sequence: TGTGCCAGCAGCGCCCAGACAGGGAACACTGAAGCTTTCTTT.

This chain joins TRBV2 and TRBJ2-2; D possibly corresponds to TRBD1 (6 bases). V was shortened by 7 bases and J by 4 bases, with 13 bases between the two germline ends. The germline V gene has CDR1 SNHLY and CDR2 FYNNEI. CDR3 length: 14 residues. The CDR3 DNA reads as TGTGCCAGCATGGCAGGGGCGGGCACCGGGGAGCTGTTTTTT. Protein product: CASMAGAGTGELFF.

J is TRBJ2-5 and V is TRBV6-6; D unresolved. CDR1 MNHNY and CDR2 SVGAGI come from the germline V gene (reference sequence). The CDR3 loop spans 14 amino acids. The V and J ends lost 4 bases and 5 bases respectively, with 14 bases between them. The CDR3 DNA reads TGTGCCAGCAGTTCCGTGACCCTCGGCGAGACCCAGTACTTC. The encoded protein is CASSSVTLGETQYF.

The CDR3 region is CASTGPTGELFF. The CDR3 DNA reads TGTGCCAGCACCGGTCCCACCGGGGAGCTGTTTTTT. The rearrangement joins TRBV11-3 to TRBJ2-2; D unclear. The V and J ends lost 7 bases and 4 bases respectively, with 7 bases between them. Germline-derived CDR1 and CDR2 are SGHNT and YENEEA. This CDR3 has 12 residues.

J is TRBJ1-1 and V is TRBV29-1; 7 nucleotides line up with TRBD1. V shed 1 base and J 10 bases; nucleotides not matched to a gene: 9. Germline-derived CDR1 and CDR2 are SQVTM and ANQGSEA. The CDR3 loop spans 13 amino acids. CDR3 bases: TGCAGCGTTGAAGGAGGGGGCGGAAAAAGAGCTTTCTTT. Its translation: CSVEGGGGKRAFF.

The chain uses TRBV11-3 and TRBJ2-1; D is unclear. The germline V gene has CDR1 SGHNT and CDR2 YENEEA. The V and J ends lost 1 base and 3 bases respectively, with 4 bases between them. The CDR3 runs 13 residues. In nucleotides, the CDR3 is TGTGCCAGCAGCTTAGGGGTCTACAATGAGCAGTTCTTC. This gives the protein CASSLGVYNEQFF.

V is TRBV7-3 and J is TRBJ1-1, with D unclear. Germline lookup yields CDR1 SGHTA and CDR2 FQGTGA. The V end lost 5 bases, the J end lost 0 bases, and 7 bases lay between the germline ends. There are 13 residues in the CDR3. The CDR3: CASSTQMNTEAFF. CDR3 DNA: TGTGCCAGCAGCACCCAAATGAACACTGAAGCTTTCTTT.

The rearrangement joins TRBV7-3 to TRBJ1-1; D is unclear. The V gene's germline CDR1 is SGHTA and CDR2 FQGTGA. Trimming took off 0 bases at V and 3 bases at J, with 5 bases between the two ends. The CDR3 runs to 13 residues. The CDR3 spells CASSLTGYTEAFF. The CDR3 DNA follows: TGTGCCAGCAGCTTAACAGGTTACACTGAAGCTTTCTTT.

The V gene is TRBV5-5, the J gene TRBJ2-5; D not certain. The CDR3 has 13 residues. Deletions cut 0 bases from V and 4 bases from J, with 7 bases between. Germline V gene data show CDR1 as SGHKS and CDR2 as YYEKEE (reference sequence). The CDR3 DNA follows: TGTGCCAGCAGCTTGGTGCTTACAGAGACCCAGTACTTC. As protein: CASSLVLTETQYF.

The gene calls are TRBV2 and TRBJ1-2, with 7 bases that match TRBD1. With 5 bases clipped from V and 4 bases from J, the junction kept 10 bases outside the gene matches. Germline CDR1 SNHLY, CDR2 FYNNEI. This CDR3 is built from 15 residues. The CDR3 loop is CASSPAGQPFYGYTF. In DNA, the CDR3 is TGTGCCAGCAGTCCCGCGGGACAGCCTTTCTATGGCTACACCTTC.

The V and J genes are TRBV4-3 and TRBJ1-2; the match to TRBD1 covers 8 bases. With 4 bases clipped from V and 0 bases from J, the junction kept 13 bases outside the gene matches. CDR3 length equals 18 residues. Germline assignment: CDR1 LGHNA and CDR2 YSLEER. The DNA of the CDR3 is TGCGCCAGCAGCCGATCCTTCGGGACAGGAGCTTCTAACTATGGCTACACCTTC. Translating gives CASSRSFGTGASNYGYTF.

The chain uses TRBV9 and TRBJ2-3; D possibly corresponds to TRBD2 (5 bases). Germline V CDR1 and CDR2: SGDLS, YYNGEE. The CDR3 is 16 amino acids. The ends were cut back, 4 bases at V and 4 bases at J, with 19 bases in the middle. The CDR3 reads CASSLSGIAGADTQYF. CDR3 nucleotide sequence: TGTGCCAGCAGCTTATCCGGGATCGCGGGCGCAGATACGCAGTATTTT.

Only a few counts were recorded for this clone. The genes are TRBV3-1 (or the pseudogene TRBV3-2) and TRBJ2-6, with 7 bases matching TRBD1. This CDR3 has 19 amino acids. The germline V gene encodes CDR1 LGHDT and CDR2 YNNKEL (reference sequence). V shed 5 bases and J 0 bases; nucleotides not matched to a gene: 13. The CDR3 DNA sequence: TGTGCCAGCAGCGGGAGACCGGGACAGTCCTTCTCTGGGGCCAACGTCCTGACTTTC. As protein: CASSGRPGQSFSGANVLTF.

This clone was observed a single time. The rearrangement links TRBV16 to TRBJ2-5; D not certain. The germline CDR1 and CDR2 sequences are KGHSY and FQNENV. The CDR3 covers 14 residues. The germline V and J ends were trimmed by 6 bases and 2 bases, with 13 bases remaining between them. CDR3 residues: CASSSLGHQETQYF. CDR3 nucleotides: TGTGCCAGCAGTTCTCTAGGGCATCAAGAGACCCAGTACTTC.

The chain combines TRBV21-1 with TRBJ1-5; no DNA check was done on the table's D call, TRBD1. TRBV21-1 is deemed a pseudogene. The CDR3 sequence is 16 residues long. The CDR3 DNA is TGTGCCAGCAGCATTGGGGGCGCAGAGTCCAATCAGCCCCAGCATTTT. Encoded protein: CASSIGGAESNQPQHF.

The chain combines TRBV7-2 with TRBJ2-5, with 7 positions matching TRBD1. Germline V gene data show CDR1 as SGHTA and CDR2 as FQGNSA. V trimming: 1 base; J trimming: 3 bases; junction bases outside the gene matches: 2. The CDR3 spans 14 residues. The CDR3 region has the DNA TGTGCCAGCAGCTTAGGGACAGGTGAAGAGACCCAGTACTTC. Its protein product is CASSLGTGEETQYF.

The chain employs TRBV7-9 and TRBJ2-3; 10 nucleotides align to TRBD1. V trimming: 3 bases; J trimming: 7 bases; junction bases outside the gene matches: 4. The CDR3 consists of 14 residues. Germline V lookup: CDR1 SEHNR, CDR2 FQNEAQ (reference sequence). CDR3 in amino acids: CASSFDRGRHTQYF. In DNA, the CDR3 is TGTGCCAGCAGCTTCGACAGGGGGCGACATACGCAGTATTTT.

The rearrangement joins TRBV18 to TRBJ1-2; 7 bases align to TRBD1. V shed 3 bases, J shed 4 bases, and the junction held 8 bases outside the gene matches. The CDR3 is made up of 15 amino acids. Germline CDR1 and CDR2: KGHSH and LQKENI. The CDR3, as DNA: TGTGCCAGCTCACCGGGGCAGGGGGTTGGCTATGGCTACACCTTC. Amino acids: CASSPGQGVGYGYTF.

The chain employs TRBV6-2 or TRBV6-3 and TRBJ1-2; D is ambiguous. The germline gives CDR1 MNHEY, CDR2 SVGEGT. This CDR3 is 12 amino acids long. V shed 6 bases and J shed 5 bases, with 10 bases lying between them. CDR3 DNA: TGTGCCAGCAGCTCCTCAGGTTATGGCTACACCTTC. Translated: CASSSSGYGYTF.